The entry below describes one TCR beta chain. No cognate antigen has been identified for it. No base qualities exist here, and no much larger clone lies one base off it. This sample is drawn from a study of PD-L1 blockade in urothelial cancer (dated by TCRdb to 2016 to 2017). Turning to the overall study: About 85% of the 29 patients were identified as males with urothelial cancer of bladder origin, and a prior smoking history was reported by 18 of 29 patients. An ECOG performance status of 0 or 1 was recorded for the patients, and 0 to 3 prior chemotherapy regimens had been received by the patients. Blood samples were analyzed at 3 weeks after treatment start (second dose) and at 6 weeks after treatment start. A median of 141,255 T cells and some 82,000 unique TCRs was obtained from blood samples, and a median clonality of approximately 0.08 was observed. An exploratory multi-omic analysis was conducted of the somatic, immune and clinical correlates of response to PD-L1 blockade with atezolizumab in urothelial cancer. Pretreatment tumor samples, along with matched peripheral blood serially collected before and after atezolizumab treatment, were subjected to TCR sequencing. Durable clinical benefit meant progression-free survival longer than 6 months, and TCR features were also tested against progression-free and overall survival. In the same patients who had TCR sequencing, pretreatment tumors also underwent whole exome sequencing and RNA sequencing. Nine patients achieved durable clinical benefit and some 21 did not. Pretreatment blood TCR-seq was available for twenty-nine patients, at least one posttreatment blood collection was obtained for around 25 patients, and tumor TCR-seq was available for around 25 patients. General study outcomes and caveats: A pretreatment peripheral blood TCR clonality below the median was linked to improved progression-free and overall survival. At 3 weeks after the start of treatment, tumor-associated TCR clones in peripheral blood had expanded more in patients with durable benefit (n of about 22, p = 0.022). Because of the small sample size (n ≈ 27) and the many exploratory analyses performed, the results are intended to be regarded as hypothesis-generating.

The germline V end is reduced by 5 bases and the J end by 6 bases; junction bases left unmatched: 11. The germline V gene provides CDR1 SGHAT and CDR2 FQNNGV. From the cysteine through the phenylalanine, the CDR3 covers 17 amino acids. Only the CDR3 region is kept as DNA, spanning 51 bases read in frame from base 1. Each PCR received spiked-in synthetic TCR analog templates so that absolute template abundance could be estimated from read counts. The immunoSEQ assay used bias-controlled V and J gene primers to amplify TCRbeta CDR3 regions from genomic DNA. Rearranged TCRbeta segments were sequenced at approximately 20X coverage. Concerning the study's data processing: Clustering was used to correct sequencing errors, and CDR3s were annotated against IMGT to assign V, D and J genes. Downstream analyses used only productive TCRbeta rearrangements and left out out-of-frame or stop-codon sequences. Clonality was calculated as one minus the Shannon entropy normalized by the log of the number of unique productive sequences. Fisher's exact test with Benjamini-Hochberg correction, at a threshold of adjusted p below 0.01, was used to find clones that differed between time points or between blood and tumor. This is the immuneACCESS table as TCRdb keeps it, with only in-frame sequences that have V and J called. A part of the clones is gone; compared with another copy, unresolved V genes explain less than half, and the rest is unexplained. That table is the source of V, J and clone size, and D and trimming were worked out from the DNA. The sample table records some 45,000 clones; nearly 90% of these occur just once. The ten largest clones add up to more than 20% of the sample.

This sample's time point label indicates: pretreatment peripheral blood. The Qiagen DNeasy Blood extraction kit was used to purify genomic DNA from total PBMCs and tumor samples. PBMCs were collected pretreatment and during treatment and were isolated and stored as previously described. This clonotype originated in a donor aged 40 or older with urothelial cancer. This specimen was PBMCs, taken around atezolizumab (anti-PD-L1) treatment. The chain is encoded by TRBV11-2 joined to TRBJ2-1; TRBD2 matches 12 bases in the middle. The CDR3 corresponds to CASSPRGGLAGSNEQFF. The nucleotides read TGTGCCAGCAGCCCCCGCGGGGGACTAGCGGGTTCCAATGAGCAGTTCTTC.